This passage covers 15 T cell receptor beta chains from one sample sequenced in a study of cytomegalovirus exposure and HLA in healthy donors. Researchers ran the PCR with 60 Vbeta and 13 Jbeta primers. Some clones are missing from TCRdb's copy, which holds only in-frame ones; the method was immunoSEQ multiplex PCR. The table shows about 160,000 clones, with about 80% occurring only once. Material for sequencing was PBMCs. The receptors stem from a girl aged 5-17 years in good health and CMV-seropositive.

This clone was detected a few times. The rearrangement uses TRBV7-8 and TRBJ2-2; tentatively, D is TRBD1 (6 bases). Deletions cut 2 bases from V and 8 bases from J, with 12 bases between. The CDR3 is 14 amino acids. CDR1 and CDR2 (germline): SGHVS, FQNEAQ. In DNA form, the CDR3 reads TGTGCCAGCAGCTTACAAAATACAGGGGGGGAGCTGTTTTTT. Protein product: CASSLQNTGGELFF.

The chain uses TRBV5-1 and TRBJ2-3, with 13 nucleotides matching TRBD2. V shed 5 bases and J 4 bases; nucleotides not matched to a gene: 7. The CDR3 loop spans 16 amino acids. Per the germline V gene, CDR1 is SGHRS and CDR2 is YFSETQ. This chain's CDR3 is CASRKGLAGLADTQYF. DNA of the CDR3: TGCGCCAGCAGAAAGGGACTAGCGGGACTTGCAGATACGCAGTATTTT. Drawing the rest from reference TRBV5-1 and TRBJ2-3, the complete variable domain is KAGVTQTPRYLIKTRGQQVTLSCSPISGHRSVSWYQQTPGQGLQFLFEYFSETQRNKGNFPGRFSGRQFSNSRSEMNVSTLELGDSALYLCASRKGLAGLADTQYFGPGTRLTVL.

This clone was detected only a few times. This specimen includes other DNA sequences encoding the same CDR3. DNA for the CDR3: TGTGCCAGCAGCTTGGGACGGGACACTGAAGCTTTCTTT. This encodes CASSLGRDTEAFF. The chain couples TRBV5-6 to TRBJ1-1, with unresolved D. Germline CDR1 and CDR2: SGHDT and YYEEEE. The germline V and J ends were trimmed by 0 bases and 3 bases, with 6 bases remaining between them. This CDR3 has 13 amino acids.

V and J are TRBV9 and TRBJ2-7, with 10 bases that match TRBD1. The CDR3 spans 16 residues. V gave up 0 bases and J gave up 4 bases; unmatched junction bases: 7. Germline V lookup: CDR1 SGDLS, CDR2 YYNGEE. The chain's CDR3 is CASSVEVGTGVYEQYF. CDR3 DNA: TGTGCCAGCAGCGTAGAAGTAGGGACAGGGGTGTACGAGCAGTACTTC.

The rearrangement links TRBV6-6 to TRBJ2-5; D might be TRBD2 (7 bases). Per germline, CDR1 MNHNY and CDR2 SVGAGI (reference sequence). There are 14 residues in the CDR3. V lost 2 bases, J lost 1 base, and 8 bases lay in between. This chain's CDR3 is CASSYGGAQETQYF. CDR3 DNA sequence: TGTGCCAGCAGTTACGGGGGGGCCCAAGAGACCCAGTACTTC.

This clone showed up just a few times. The gene calls are TRBV5-6 and TRBJ2-7, with 7 bases lining up with TRBD1. From germline, CDR1 is SGHDT and CDR2 YYEEEE. The CDR3 is 13 residues long. V gave up 0 bases and J gave up 6 bases; unmatched junction bases: 3. The CDR3 sequence is CASSLGHRGEQYF. The CDR3 region has the DNA TGTGCCAGCAGCTTGGGGCACAGGGGCGAGCAGTACTTC.

The chain carries TRBV7-2 and TRBJ1-1, with D hard to call. Deletions cut 5 bases from V and 1 base from J, with 14 bases between. Germline CDR1 reads SGHTA; CDR2 reads FQGNSA. The CDR3 is 15 amino acids. Written as DNA, the CDR3 is TGTGCCAGCAGCCCTGCGACACAAACGAACACTGAAGCTTTCTTT. Translation: CASSPATQTNTEAFF.

J is TRBJ2-5 and V is TRBV11-2; a possible D gene is TRBD2 (6 bases). There are 14 residues in the CDR3. Trimming removed 5 bases at V and 4 bases at J, with 14 bases between. CDR1 is SGHAT and CDR2 is FQNNGV in the germline V gene. The DNA for the CDR3 is TGTGCCAGCAGCCCCACTATGGAGGGAGAGACCCAGTACTTC. It encodes CASSPTMEGETQYF.

The rearrangement uses TRBV7-2 and TRBJ2-6; weak D call: TRBD1 (5 bases). Deletions cut 1 base from V and 4 bases from J, with 5 bases between. Germline V CDR1 and CDR2: SGHTA, FQGNSA. The CDR3 contains 14 residues. DNA for the CDR3: TGTGCCAGCAGCTTAGAGGGGGGGGCCAACGTCCTGACTTTC. Residues: CASSLEGGANVLTF.

The chain links TRBV11-1 to TRBJ2-2; D unresolved. The CDR3 totals 13 residues. V was trimmed by 6 bases and J by 6 bases, leaving 11 bases between them. The germline CDR1 and CDR2 sequences are SGHAT and FQDESV (reference sequence). The CDR3: CASSSQSAGELFF. CDR3 sequence (DNA): TGTGCCAGCAGTTCCCAGTCTGCCGGGGAGCTGTTTTTT.

The chain couples TRBV28 to TRBJ1-5, with a possible D match to TRBD1 (6 bases). Germline assignment: CDR1 MDHEN and CDR2 SYDVKM. The CDR3 is made up of 14 amino acids. The V end was cut by 2 bases, the J end by 5 bases, with 10 bases between. CDR3 DNA sequence: TGTGCCAGCAGTTTACGCCAGGGGTATCAGCCCCAGCATTTT. Translating gives CASSLRQGYQPQHF. The full variable domain, completed using reference TRBV28 and TRBJ1-5, is DVKVTQSSRYLVKRTGEKVFLECVQDMDHENMFWYRQDPGLGLRLIYFSYDVKMKEKGDIPEGYSVSREKKERFSLILESASTNQTSMYLCASSLRQGYQPQHFGDGTRLSIL.

The rearrangement joins TRBV7-8 to TRBJ2-5; weak D call: TRBD2 (6 bases). V was pared by 5 bases and J by 1 base, with 17 bases between. This CDR3 has 16 amino acids. The germline V gene encodes CDR1 SGHVS and CDR2 FQNEAQ. CDR3 sequence (DNA): TGTGCCAGCAGCCCCTGGGCCGGGGGATCCCAAGAGACCCAGTACTTC. Protein: CASSPWAGGSQETQYF. Full variable domain (remainder filled in from reference TRBV7-8 and TRBJ2-5): GAGVSQSPRYKVAKRGQDVALRCDPISGHVSLFWYQQALGQGPEFLTYFQNEAQLDKSGLPSDRFFAERPEGSVSTLKIQRTQQEDSAVYLCASSPWAGGSQETQYFGPGTRLLVL.

The genes are TRBV30 and TRBJ1-1; D perhaps matches TRBD1 (5 bases). Germline V gene lookup returns CDR1 GTSNPN and CDR2 SVGIG (reference sequence). There are 15 residues in the CDR3. Trimming removed 5 bases from V and 0 bases from J, with 16 bases in between. The CDR3: CAWSGQATMNTEAFF. CDR3 in DNA: TGTGCCTGGTCAGGGCAGGCAACTATGAACACTGAAGCTTTCTTT.

V usage is TRBV6-1 and J usage is TRBJ1-4; 7 nucleotides match TRBD1. Per the germline V gene, CDR1 is MNHNS and CDR2 is SASEGT. CDR3 length equals 16 residues. V trimming: 4 bases; J trimming: 8 bases; junction bases outside the gene matches: 13. The CDR3 protein is CASSVGSGTVGEKLFF. CDR3 nucleotides: TGTGCCAGCAGTGTAGGCTCCGGGACAGTGGGAGAAAAACTGTTTTTT.

This clone occurred a few times. This chain links TRBV25-1 with TRBJ2-3, with D perhaps matching TRBD1 (5 bases). The CDR3 loop spans 14 amino acids. The germline V gene has CDR1 MGHDK and CDR2 SYGVNS. Deletions cut 1 base from V and 1 base from J, with 6 bases between. The CDR3 protein is CASSEFRGTDTQYF. CDR3 sequence (DNA): TGTGCCAGCAGTGAATTCAGGGGCACAGATACGCAGTATTTT.